One sample yielded the 11 T cell receptor beta chains listed below, sequenced in a study of cytomegalovirus exposure and HLA in healthy donors. The PCR was carried out with 60 Vbeta primers and 13 Jbeta primers. The method was immunoSEQ multiplex PCR; TCRdb's version includes in-frame clones alone and lacks a portion of them. In the table there are about 170,000 clones, around 74% of which are singletons. The sample was PBMCs. Receptors originate from a female donor in good health and CMV-seronegative.

The gene calls are TRBV30 and TRBJ1-2, with 8 bases fitting TRBD1. Per the germline V gene, CDR1 is GTSNPN and CDR2 is SVGIG (reference sequence). Germline trimming cut 3 bases from V and 5 bases from J; bases unmatched to any gene: 8. There are 14 residues in the CDR3. The CDR3 protein is CAWSPDRGSYGYTF. CDR3 DNA: TGTGCCTGGAGCCCTGACAGGGGTAGTTATGGCTACACCTTC.

The chain links TRBV7-8 to TRBJ1-2; D is unresolved. The V gene's germline CDR1 is SGHVS and CDR2 FQNEAQ. The CDR3 is made up of 15 amino acids. Trimming took 0 bases from V and 8 from J, leaving 16 bases between them. This CDR3 reads CASSLAGRQAAGYTF. CDR3 nucleotides: TGTGCCAGCAGCTTAGCTGGACGACAAGCGGCCGGCTACACCTTC.

The CDR3, as DNA: TGTGCCAGTAGTACTCTCCGGGACAGGTTTGACACTGAAGCTTTCTTT. Translated, it gives CASSTLRDRFDTEAFF. The chain couples TRBV19 to TRBJ1-1, with 8 bases matching TRBD1. The CDR3 is 16 amino acids. The junction had 10 bases not matched to a gene; V was cut back by 4 bases and J by 3 bases. The germline V gene has CDR1 LNHDA and CDR2 SQIVND (reference sequence). Variable domain in full (rest from reference TRBV19 and TRBJ1-1): DGGITQSPKYLFRKEGQNVTLSCEQNLNHDAMYWYRQDPGQGLRLIYYSQIVNDFQKGDIAEGYSVSREKKESFPLTVTSAQKNPTAFYLCASSTLRDRFDTEAFFGQGTRLTVV.

The chain is built from TRBV30 and TRBJ1-2; D ambiguous. The V gene's germline CDR1 is GTSNPN and CDR2 SVGIG (reference sequence). The CDR3 contains 11 residues. V lost 5 bases, J lost 8 bases, and 12 bases lay in between. The CDR3 region is CAWGEGGGYTF. In DNA, the CDR3 is TGTGCCTGGGGAGAGGGTGGGGGCTACACCTTC.

The chain joins TRBV14 to TRBJ2-5; TRBD2 aligns across 10 bases. CDR3 length: 20 residues. The trim removed 4 bases at V and 3 bases at J, leaving 20 bases unmatched. Germline V gene lookup returns CDR1 SGHDN and CDR2 FVKESK. The DNA of the CDR3 is TGTGCCAGCAGCCTCAGGCTCGGGTTTAGCGGGAGGTCGGTGGAAGAGACCCAGTACTTC. Translation: CASSLRLGFSGRSVEETQYF.

The table lists this clone with a few counts. The chain combines TRBV19 with TRBJ2-7, with 7 bases fitting TRBD1. The ends lost 6 bases at V and 4 bases at J; junction bases unmatched: 9. CDR3 length: 14 amino acids. CDR1 is LNHDA and CDR2 is SQIVND in the germline V gene (reference sequence). The CDR3 nucleotides read TGTGCCAGTAGGAAACGACAGGGCCCTTACGAGCAGTACTTC. Its translation: CASRKRQGPYEQYF.

The chain joins TRBV9 to TRBJ2-1, with 9 bases fitting TRBD1. The CDR3 is 15 residues long. CDR1 and CDR2 from the germline V gene are SGDLS and YYNGEE. V dropped 3 bases and J dropped 9; count of bases not matched to a gene: 10. The CDR3 protein is CASSEGDRALGEQFF. CDR3 bases: TGTGCCAGCAGCGAGGGGGACAGGGCGCTCGGTGAGCAGTTCTTC.

The V call is TRBV7-6, the J call TRBJ2-7; 10 nucleotides agree with TRBD2. The CDR3 sequence is 16 residues long. CDR1 is SGHVS and CDR2 is FNYEAQ in the germline V gene. J gave up 4 bases and V 1 base, and 7 bases lay outside the gene matches. CDR3 amino acids: CASSLERGGRPYEQYF. For the CDR3, the DNA is TGTGCCAGCAGCTTAGAGCGGGGGGGCCGACCGTACGAGCAGTACTTC.

The chain couples TRBV9 to TRBJ1-3; no reliable D call. The CDR3 runs 13 residues. Germline lookup yields CDR1 SGDLS and CDR2 YYNGEE. Trimming took 2 bases from V and 0 from J, leaving 3 bases between them. The CDR3, as DNA: TGTGCCAGCAGCGTTAACTCTGGAAACACCATATATTTT. Residues: CASSVNSGNTIYF.

The chain is built from TRBV5-1 and TRBJ1-1; possible D gene TRBD1, 5 bases. In germline, CDR1 is SGHRS, CDR2 YFSETQ. With 0 bases removed from V and 0 bases from J, the gap between germline ends came to 9 bases. The CDR3 has 15 residues. The CDR3 DNA reads TGCGCCAGCAGCTTGGAATCAGGGATGAACACTGAAGCTTTCTTT. Its translation: CASSLESGMNTEAFF.

This sequence joins TRBV11-2 and TRBJ2-5, with 8 bases aligning to TRBD1. This CDR3 comprises 14 residues. V dropped 4 bases and J dropped 4; count of bases not matched to a gene: 5. Per the germline V gene, CDR1 is SGHAT and CDR2 is FQNNGV. The CDR3 region has the DNA TGTGCCAGCAGCTGGGAAGGACAGGGAGAGACCCAGTACTTC. This codes for CASSWEGQGETQYF.